This note documents a single T cell receptor beta chain sequence. The target antigen is unknown. Mismatch with germline at one junction end may stem from a read error. The CDR3 spans 11 residues. The germline V gene has CDR1 SGHDT and CDR2 YYEEEE. This entry comes from a study of T-cell memory formation after mild COVID-19. Study observations and caveats: Clones contracting day 15 to 85 were balanced CD4/CD8; later expanders leaned CD4+. Mainly in CM and EM were contracting CD4+ clones; CD8+ were in EMRA.

TCRdb fed the 5' RACE reads into MiXCR, producing one record per CDR3 protein. The data contain around 430,000 distinct CDR3 sequences, roughly 15% of them singletons. This rearrangement joins TRBV5-6 to TRBJ2-1; D might be TRBD2 (6 bases). This receptor was identified in a young man who had mild COVID-19 (a few samples of this study predate the infection). Cell type and time point are not known. Source material: PBMCs or a T cell subset sorted from them (not recorded which). The CDR3 region is CASSYRDHREF. In nucleotides, the CDR3 is TGTGCCAGCAGCTACCGGGACCATCGGGAGTTC.